This T cell receptor (beta chain) was recorded in a study of T cells in tuberculosis listed by TCRdb under 2018. About the investigation overall: The study combined CD1B tetramers and high-throughput TCR immunosequencing to characterize T cells specific for the mycobacterial lipid antigen glucose monomycolate (GMM). With 9 to 10 people per group, a South African clinical cohort compared IGRA-negative adolescents, IGRA-positive adolescents with latent tuberculosis, and adults with active tuberculosis. PBMC from active tuberculosis patients were archived either before standard anti-tuberculosis treatment began or within 7 days of the start of that treatment. Results the study describes overall, beyond this receptor: Clinical samples were selected based on which cryopreserved specimens were available, and the active tuberculosis cases were adults whereas the controls were adolescents. Compared with IGRA-negative controls, TCR-alpha repertoires from active tuberculosis had smaller mean NN-distances to GMM-specific TCRs, which suggests that these TCRs underwent clonal expansion. Shorter CDR3-alpha lengths in active tuberculosis patients partly drove the smaller NN-distances, and the TCR-beta difference was not statistically significant. A classifier using the diverse GMM-specific repertoire reached approximately 90% accuracy (AUROC roughly 0.92), compared with around 70% accuracy using GEM motif frequencies.

The immunoSEQ multiplex PCR assay was used to generate TCR libraries, with TCR-beta and/or TCR-alpha/delta assays applied to each sample. Amplified TCR libraries were sequenced on the Illumina high-throughput platform. The authors' analysis ran thus. Clustering and dimensionality reduction relied on pairwise TCRdist distances among GMM-specific receptors from T cells that were either sorted ex vivo or expanded in vitro. Each clinical repertoire was assigned a mean NN-distance score, defined as the average TCRdist to the nearest 10% of tetramer-positive reference sequences. GEM TCR motif frequency was calculated as the fraction of unique TCRs that matched known GEM sequences in V/J usage and CDR3 length. Active tuberculosis was classified by linear discriminant analysis with leave-one-out cross-validation, implemented in scikit-learn. TCRdb's version of the immuneACCESS table is confined to in-frame rearrangements and falls short of the full clone set. An unresolved V gene accounts for under half of the shortfall where checked; the remainder is of unknown origin. D and trimming come from the DNA, and the V and J calls and clone size come from that table. The sample table contains roughly 31,000 clones; only one count was recorded for more than 75% of them. The ten largest make up less than 5.5% of the sample.

In the case of this clone: Its cognate antigen has yet to be identified. Within one base of it there is no much larger clone, and no base qualities were kept.

The time point label, read with the paper, signifies: new active TB diagnosis, blood taken before or within 7 days of starting treatment. Patients with active tuberculosis were defined as newly diagnosed, HIV-seronegative South African adults aged 18 years or older. Confirmation of active tuberculosis was based on positive sputum smear microscopy and/or a positive M. tuberculosis culture. Immunosequencing was performed on unsorted cryopreserved PBMC and covered about 110,000 T cells per clinical donor on average. V ends up 1 base short and J 7 bases short, with an unmatched junction base count of 12. Looking up the germline V gene yields CDR1 SGHVS and CDR2 FQNEAQ. CDR3 length: 17 amino acids, cysteine to phenylalanine. The CDR3 DNA has 51 bases and is translated from base 1.

This receptor was obtained from an adult with tuberculosis. The material was PBMCs, obtained at tuberculosis diagnosis. The sequence links TRBV7-8 to TRBJ2-1; the central 8 bases match TRBD1. The CDR3 protein is CASSLGAARTGGNEQFF. DNA sequence: TGTGCCAGCAGCTTAGGGGCAGCGCGAACAGGGGGTAATGAGCAGTTCTTC.